The following is a TCR beta chain sequence with its context. Its specificity is unknown. The data were taken from a study of graft-versus-host responses after intestinal transplantation. Study-wide context: Isolated intestinal, liver-intestinal, or multivisceral transplants were what recipients had.

Libraries were prepared by immunoSEQ multiplex PCR; TCRdb keeps only in-frame clonotypes and omits some of them. Here the sample spans around 95,000 clones, roughly 90% being singletons. Study-level findings and limits: High graft-versus-host to host-versus-graft clonal ratios were found in allografts of patients who had graft-donor T cell macrochimerism. Detection of GvH clones occurred in recipient marrow, and some had their first appearance in ileum or blood. Declines in HvG clones occurring early post-transplant were associated with peak circulating GvH clone levels.

This TCR was sampled from a human donor who was the organ donor for an intestinal transplant. Sequenced here: unstimulated CD4+ T cells sorted from spleen or lymph node cells, sampled before transplant.

The CDR3 DNA sequence: TGCGCCAGCAGTGAAACGCTAAAGGGAGGCAATGAGCAGTTCTTC. Amino acids: CASSETLKGGNEQFF. This chain joins TRBV10-1 and TRBJ2-1; tentative D call: TRBD2 (6 bases). Trimming removed 3 bases from V and 6 bases from J, with 15 bases in between. The CDR3 sequence is 15 residues long. CDR1 is WNHNN, CDR2 SYGVQD, per germline (reference sequence).